This T cell receptor (beta chain) was sequenced for a study of CD8 T cells in ankylosing spondylitis (dated by TCRdb to between 2016 and 2019). Turning to the overall study: T cell receptor beta repertoires were profiled in healthy donors and ankylosing spondylitis patients so that disease-linked TCR variants could be found. Peripheral blood samples were taken, and synovial fluid was additionally collected from ankylosing spondylitis patients. The full study cohort comprised roughly 24 ankylosing spondylitis patients and 110 or so healthy donors. Study-level results and caveats: Some motif variants had previously been reported in the synovial fluid and blood of reactive arthritis patients, which suggests shared mechanisms of disease initiation. A TCR beta motif made up of several highly homologous amino acid variants appeared to be characteristic of blood from ankylosing spondylitis patients. The disease-linked clones had a CD8+ phenotype and were found at relatively low frequencies in peripheral blood. According to the report, matched synovial fluid samples from ankylosing spondylitis patients were significantly enriched for the disease-linked clones.

Regarding this clonotype: There is no known antigen for this receptor. No clone much larger than this one lies a single base away; base qualities are absent.

The CDR3 goes from the cysteine to the phenylalanine over 15 residues. Only the CDR3 DNA is retained, 45 bases long and in frame from the first base. V is clipped by 0 bases and J by 7 bases, and the sequence between their germline boundaries is 11 bases long. The CDR1 and CDR2 encoded by the germline V gene are SGHRS and YFSETQ. TCRdb names Illumina HiSeq 2500 as the instrument used. Quantitative 5'-RACE with molecular barcodes was the method used to prepare the TCR beta libraries. Per the original workflow: A new computational method based on a probabilistic model of VDJ rearrangement was used to identify disease-linked TCR variants. TCRdb redid the processing of the public reads, applying fastp at Q25 and MiXCR, and retained in-frame beta chains. Rows are combined by CDR3 protein, so each entry shows the most common genes and DNA. V and J calls and clone size were set by TCRdb, not the authors. In all, the sample holds some 840,000 distinct CDR3 sequences, and over 9.5% of those were seen once. Approximately 0.5% of the sample goes to the ten largest clones.

The sample was blood, either unsorted or a sorted T cell fraction (not recorded which). This sequence uses TRBV5-1 and TRBJ1-6, with the D gene not confidently named. The sequence came from a male donor with ankylosing spondylitis. In nucleotides, the sequence is TGCGCCAGCAGCTTGGTACAGCTCGACAATTCACCCCTCCACTTT. Translated, this gives CASSLVQLDNSPLHF.